This T cell receptor beta chain was profiled in a study of T-cell reconstitution after alpha-beta-depleted transplantation in children. Germline-derived CDR1 and CDR2 are SGHTA and FQGNSA. This CDR3 has 13 residues. V was pared by 1 base and J by 6 bases, with 1 base of the junction left unmatched. Researchers prepared the TCRbeta library using unique molecular identifiers, the study reports. TCRdb reprocessed the PCR reads via MiXCR and lists one record per CDR3 protein. Among 70,000 to 100,000 distinct CDR3 sequences listed, 9.5% to 15% were seen once. This clonotype was counted ten times or more. The TCR sequence derives from a human donor who donated a stem cell graft to a child with inherited bone marrow failure. The rearrangement links TRBV7-2 to TRBJ2-7; TRBD2 matches at 9 bases. Sequences were derived from PBMCs from the stem cell graft donor, sampled from the stem cell graft. The CDR3: CASSLVGLAEQYF. CDR3 coding DNA: TGTGCCAGCAGCTTAGTGGGACTAGCCGAGCAGTACTTC.